This TCR beta chain was sequenced in a study of OX40 agonist ivuxolimab in advanced cancers. Study summary: Every patient in dose escalation had hepatocellular carcinoma, melanoma, renal cell or head and neck cancer. A history of anti-PD-1, anti-PD-L1 or anti-CTLA-4 therapy was acceptable, and around 36% had some. General study results and limits: Among some nonresponders, normalized T-cell clonal expansion was also low.

With respect to this clone: What it binds is not known.

Generated by immunoSEQ multiplex PCR, the TCRdb table keeps only in-frame clones and is missing some. The sample has some 18,000 clones; around 80% are singletons. V gave up 8 bases and J gave up 0 bases, with 7 bases separating them. CDR3 length: 12 amino acids. The germline V gene has CDR1 MNHEY and CDR2 SMNVEV (reference sequence). V usage is TRBV27 and J usage is TRBJ1-1; D not certain. The clonotype was recovered from an adult with an advanced solid tumor such as melanoma, head and neck, liver or kidney cancer. Sequenced material: CD4+ or CD8+ T cells sorted from blood, taken in a trial of the OX40 agonist ivuxolimab. Here the CDR3 DNA reads TGTGCCAGCTGGAGGTTGAACACTGAAGCTTTCTTT. Protein product: CASWRLNTEAFF.